These T cell receptor beta chains were read from a single sample in a study of T-cell reconstitution after alpha-beta-depleted transplantation in children. From the PCR reads, TCRdb called clonotypes with MiXCR, one entry per CDR3 protein. The sample contains 500,000 to 600,000 distinct CDR3 sequences, about 18% of which appear only once. Sequences were derived from PBMCs from the stem cell graft donor, sampled from the stem cell graft. All receptors derive from a human donor who donated a stem cell graft to a child with acute lymphoblastic leukemia. CDR3s include the opening cysteine and the closing phenylalanine or tryptophan. Clone size is not always given. Where it is, it says once, few, many or a class for expanded clones.

j_call v_call clone_size cdr3_aa
TRBJ1-4 TRBV5-5 - CASSLGQFLATNEKLFF
TRBJ1-2 TRBV14 few CASSQFRTGESGYTF
TRBJ2-5 TRBV12-3/TRBV12-4 many CASSFQKRQETQYF
TRBJ1-1 TRBV4-1 - CASSQKTGWSEAFF
TRBJ2-2 TRBV20-1 - CSARARVNTGELFF
TRBJ2-1 TRBV4-1 - CASSLSGTDDNEQFF
TRBJ2-5 TRBV12-3/TRBV12-4 many CASSLLGGRRETQYF
TRBJ2-3 TRBV5-1 once CASSPQPTRGTDTQYF
TRBJ1-1 TRBV5-1 few CASSWEPGTGRRVFF
TRBJ1-5 TRBV4-2 few CASSRDNNQPQHF
TRBJ2-1 TRBV9 few CASSPWAGDANEQFF
TRBJ2-3 TRBV7-9 - CASSLAGSKDTQYF
TRBJ1-2 TRBV6-5 few CASSYLTSRGGYTF
TRBJ2-1 TRBV7-9 - CAIPAASTLNEQFF
TRBJ2-6 TRBV11-1 - CASSVSGANVLTF
TRBJ2-2 TRBV12-3/TRBV12-4 - CASSLTRDFSFSRGLFF
TRBJ2-1 TRBV20-1 - CSAPGLALSEQFF
TRBJ1-1 TRBV5-5 few CASSFFASGLNTEAFF
TRBJ1-2 TRBV7-9 many CASSSTGQGFNYGYTF
TRBJ2-1 TRBV14 - CASSQYGGSGSNEQFF
TRBJ2-4 TRBV9 few CASSVGAGANIQYF
TRBJ1-1 TRBV7-9 - CASSLFSVESLTEAFF
TRBJ2-6 TRBV7-3 - CASSLTTLPVTGASGANVLTF
TRBJ2-7 TRBV6-5 few CASSYLTGGMNEQYF
TRBJ2-3 TRBV7-3 few CASRPTGSDTQYF
TRBJ2-7 TRBV12-3/TRBV12-4 - CASSLSQGPYEQYF
TRBJ2-1 TRBV20-1 - CSAVETRLRALTVF
TRBJ2-1 TRBV10-2 few CASSDSGIYNEQFF
TRBJ2-7 TRBV27 few CASSTLGTPSYEQYF
TRBJ2-3 TRBV11-3 - CASSRREDTQYF
TRBJ1-4 TRBV27 few CASSLSGQGLDEKLFF
TRBJ2-1 TRBV20-1 few CSARSGLSYNEQFF
TRBJ1-5 TRBV4-1 - CASSQERGYSNQPQHF
TRBJ1-4 TRBV5-5 - CASSLGGDAIEKLFF
TRBJ2-1 TRBV15 - CATSETGLYNEQFF
TRBJ2-1 TRBV24-1 - CATSEPTGGKVNEQFF
TRBJ2-5 TRBV11-2 few CASSLDQGLQETQYF
TRBJ2-4 TRBV7-9 few CASTLGTAKNIQYF
TRBJ2-3 TRBV5-1 many CASSPDSDTQYF
TRBJ2-1 TRBV4-2 - CASSQAGLGTSYNEQFF
TRBJ2-3 TRBV11-3 - CASSTPAGGVTDTQYF
TRBJ1-1 TRBV10-1 few CASSESTGNGAEAFF
TRBJ2-4 TRBV5-1 - CASSPRPRTGGGLSKNIQYF
TRBJ2-7 TRBV5-1 - CASRGQGAFYEQYF
TRBJ1-4 TRBV7-9 few CASSDNEKLFF
TRBJ2-3 TRBV4-2 - CASSQDRGLRGADTQYF
TRBJ2-7 TRBV11-1 few CASSLAEDPRYYEQYF
TRBJ1-1 TRBV29-1 many CSVGSGQGQTEAFF
TRBJ2-7 TRBV24-1 few CATSDSGQSYEQYF
TRBJ2-7 TRBV6-1 - CASSPGTALFYEQYF
TRBJ1-1 TRBV12-3/TRBV12-4 - CASLPGGWGSGTEAFF
TRBJ2-7 TRBV9 few CASSVDAQGTLGAQYF
TRBJ2-7 TRBV3-1 - CASSQTSHSYEQYF